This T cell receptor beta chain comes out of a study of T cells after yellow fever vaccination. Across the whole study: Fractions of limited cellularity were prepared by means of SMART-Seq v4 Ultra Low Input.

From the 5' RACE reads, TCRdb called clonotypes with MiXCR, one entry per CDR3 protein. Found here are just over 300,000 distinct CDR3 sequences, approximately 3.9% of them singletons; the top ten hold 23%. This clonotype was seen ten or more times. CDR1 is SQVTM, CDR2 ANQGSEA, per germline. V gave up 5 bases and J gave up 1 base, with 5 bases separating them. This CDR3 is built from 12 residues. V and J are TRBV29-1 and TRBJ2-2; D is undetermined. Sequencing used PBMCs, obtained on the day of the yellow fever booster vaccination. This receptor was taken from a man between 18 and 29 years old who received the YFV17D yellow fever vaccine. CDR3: CSVPQNTGELFF. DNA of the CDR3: TGCAGCGTTCCCCAGAACACCGGGGAGCTGTTTTTT.